This T cell receptor beta chain originates from a study of blood T cells in healthy people across ages. Trimming took off 0 bases at V and 6 bases at J, with 14 bases between the two ends. The germline V gene encodes CDR1 SQVTM and CDR2 ANQGSEA. This CDR3 has 14 amino acids. A second PCR of roughly 7 to 11 cycles used a sample-barcoded 5' primer and a J-beta primer mix. Each of the cDNA molecules was tagged by a template-switch adaptor with 12 random nucleotides. At least 3 million CDR3-containing paired-end reads were obtained per sample. TCRdb ran MiXCR on the 5' RACE reads and lists one entry per CDR3 protein. The data hold hundreds of thousands of distinct CDR3 sequences, with less than 25% observed a single time. Each sample yielded at least 5.5 micrograms of PBMC total RNA. This sample was shared with a second study, whose subject was T cells of mothers and their children. As that report states: Donation was provided by three healthy Caucasian mothers along with their six children.

The material sequenced was blood. J is TRBJ1-1 and V is TRBV29-1; D is perhaps TRBD1 (6 bases). This TCR was sampled from a boy under 18 in good health. In DNA form, the CDR3 reads TGCAGCGTTGAAGAGTCAGGGGTAGGAGCTGAAGCTTTCTTT. Translating it yields CSVEESGVGAEAFF. Full variable domain (missing parts from reference TRBV29-1 and TRBJ1-1): SAVISQKPSRDICQRGTSLTIQCQVDSQVTMMFWYRQQPGQSLTLIATANQGSEATYESGFVIDKFPISRPNLTFSTLTVSNMSPEDSSIYLCSVEESGVGAEAFFGQGTRLTVV.